The 27 T cell receptor beta chains presented below share a single source sample, sequenced in a study of chemoradiotherapy in HPV16-positive cancers. Libraries were prepared by immunoSEQ multiplex PCR; TCRdb keeps only in-frame clonotypes and omits some of them. Of tens of thousands of clones in the sample, around nine tenths were seen once. The material sequenced was blood, taken from a patient who underwent chemoradiotherapy. Receptor source: a human donor with HPV-associated anogenital cancer.

This sequence joins TRBV5-1 and TRBJ2-3, with 7 positions matching TRBD2. Germline V lookup: CDR1 SGHRS, CDR2 YFSETQ. This CDR3 region has 17 residues. V lost 0 bases and J lost 2; bases outside the gene matches: 9. For the CDR3, the DNA is TGCGCCAGCAGCTTGGAAGCGGGGTCTTTCATCACAGATACGCAGTATTTT. Translating it yields CASSLEAGSFITDTQYF.

On this clone: The junction departs from germline at one end; a sequencing error may be responsible. The chain employs TRBV15 and TRBJ1-2; TRBD1 is a possible D gene (5 bases). Germline V gene data show CDR1 as LNHNV and CDR2 as YYDKDF (reference sequence). CDR3 length: 13 amino acids. In DNA, the CDR3 is TGTGCCACCAGCAGAGATCCGGACAAGGCCCTTGCCTTC. It specifies CATSRDPDKALAF.

This sequence joins TRBV30 and TRBJ1-5; D might be TRBD1 (6 bases). Germline CDR1 is GTSNPN and CDR2 is SVGIG (reference sequence). The V and J ends lost 0 bases and 6 bases respectively, with 9 bases between them. This CDR3 comprises 13 residues. In DNA, the CDR3 is TGTGCCTGGAGTGTACAGGGTAGTCAGCCCCAGCATTTT. Protein sequence: CAWSVQGSQPQHF.

In nucleotides, the CDR3 is TGTGCCAGTAGTAGGGCTAGCGGGGGGTACAATGAGCAGTTCTTC. Its protein is CASSRASGGYNEQFF. V gene TRBV19 combines with J gene TRBJ2-1, with 11 nucleotides matching TRBD2. Germline values: CDR1 LNHDA, CDR2 SQIVND (reference sequence). The CDR3 spans 15 residues. V was clipped by 4 bases and J by 4 bases; unmatched bases: 3.

The chain carries TRBV5-1 and TRBJ2-7, with a possible D match to TRBD2 (5 bases). Germline lookup yields CDR1 SGHRS and CDR2 YFSETQ. The ends were cut back, 7 bases at V and 3 bases at J, with 14 bases in the middle. CDR3 size: 13 residues. The CDR3 spells CASSREQYYEQYF. CDR3 DNA: TGCGCCAGCTCCCGGGAACAGTACTACGAGCAGTACTTC.

The chain links TRBV5-1 to TRBJ2-7; the D gene is possibly TRBD2 (6 bases). The V gene's germline CDR1 is SGHRS and CDR2 YFSETQ. V was shortened by 4 bases and J by 4 bases, with 15 bases between the two germline ends. This CDR3 spans 14 amino acids. This CDR3 is CASSPPGLIYEQYF. The CDR3 nucleotides are TGCGCCAGCAGCCCGCCGGGACTCATATACGAGCAGTACTTC.

This chain joins TRBV10-3 and TRBJ1-2, with D uncertain. Germline V gene data show CDR1 as ENHRY and CDR2 as SYGVKD. V shed 0 bases and J shed 5 bases, with 13 bases lying between them. The CDR3 is 15 residues long. CDR3: CAISESAFKIYGYTF. The CDR3 DNA follows: TGTGCCATCAGTGAGTCTGCTTTCAAGATATATGGCTACACCTTC.

This chain joins TRBV30 and TRBJ2-1; 9 nucleotides match TRBD2. V shed 3 bases, J shed 5 bases, and the junction held 11 bases outside the gene matches. The CDR3 length is 16 residues. Germline CDR1 reads GTSNPN; CDR2 reads SVGIG (reference sequence). CDR3 bases: TGTGCCTGGAGGGGCTTGGCTAGCGGGAAACACAATGAGCAGTTCTTC. It specifies CAWRGLASGKHNEQFF.

V is TRBV29-1 and J is TRBJ1-3; possibly TRBD1 for D (5 bases). The CDR3 extends over 12 amino acids. Trimming removed 3 bases at V and 8 bases at J, with 11 bases between. Germline CDR1 SQVTM, CDR2 ANQGSEA. This CDR3 reads CSVDQGLDTIYF. DNA of the CDR3: TGCAGCGTTGACCAGGGTTTGGACACCATATATTTT.

This clone appeared a few times. The chain is built from TRBV28 and TRBJ1-2; tentatively, D is TRBD1 (6 bases). V lost 7 bases, J lost 8 bases, and 23 bases lay in between. The germline V gene encodes CDR1 MDHEN and CDR2 SYDVKM. The CDR3 runs 15 residues. CDR3 amino acids: CASTPGGRIREGYTF. In nucleotides, the CDR3 is TGTGCCAGCACCCCTGGGGGGCGCATCCGGGAGGGCTACACCTTC.

This clone was detected only a few times. V usage is TRBV4-2 and J usage is TRBJ1-5; no clear D. The germline CDR1 and CDR2 sequences are LGHNA and YNFKEQ. Trimming removed 1 base at V and 5 bases at J, with 6 bases between. This CDR3 comprises 13 residues. CDR3 coding DNA: TGTGCCAGCAGCCAAGGACCCGATCAGCCCCAGCATTTT. The encoded protein is CASSQGPDQPQHF.

CDR3 nucleotide sequence: TGTGCCAGTACCCGCCGGGACAGGGGAAACACTGAAGCTTTCTTT. This gives the protein CASTRRDRGNTEAFF. The rearrangement joins TRBV19 to TRBJ1-1; TRBD1 agrees at 10 bases. Germline-derived CDR1 and CDR2 are LNHDA and SQIVND (reference sequence). The CDR3 has 15 amino acids. V shed 7 bases, J shed 2 bases, and the junction held 7 bases outside the gene matches.

V usage is TRBV18 and J usage is TRBJ2-1, with D possibly TRBD1 on 5 matching bases. Trimming removed 3 bases at V and 10 bases at J, with 10 bases between. The CDR3 sequence is 12 residues long. CDR1 and CDR2 from the germline V gene are KGHSH and LQKENI. As DNA, the CDR3 is TGTGCCAGCTCACCCCAGGGAAAGGAGCAGTTCTTC. As protein: CASSPQGKEQFF.

The rearrangement joins TRBV5-1 to TRBJ2-1; 10 bases agree with TRBD1. The CDR3 runs to 16 residues. The germline V gene encodes CDR1 SGHRS and CDR2 YFSETQ. Trimming at V came to 4 bases and at J to 1 base, leaving 5 bases not matched to a gene. The CDR3 is CASSRRDRGSYNEQFF. The CDR3 bases are TGCGCCAGCAGCAGGAGGGACAGGGGTTCCTACAATGAGCAGTTCTTC.

This chain joins TRBV19 and TRBJ1-1, with D hard to call. CDR1 and CDR2 from the germline V gene are LNHDA and SQIVND (reference sequence). The V and J ends lost 2 bases and 1 base respectively, with 5 bases between them. The CDR3 runs to 13 residues. DNA of the CDR3: TGTGCCAGTAGTATAATGGAGAACACTGAAGCTTTCTTT. Residues: CASSIMENTEAFF.

This clone was seen only once. The V gene is TRBV6-6, the J gene TRBJ1-6, with D possibly TRBD1 on 5 matching bases. Trimming removed 4 bases at V and 12 bases at J, with 16 bases between. The CDR3 is 14 residues long. Germline CDR1 reads MNHNY; CDR2 reads SVGAGI (reference sequence). This chain's CDR3 is CASSLDSPGRPLHF. CDR3 in DNA: TGTGCCAGCAGTTTAGACAGCCCGGGGAGACCCCTCCACTTT.

The chain uses TRBV6-5 and TRBJ1-1, with no clear D. The CDR3 extends over 12 amino acids. V shed 10 bases and J shed 1 base, with 10 bases lying between them. CDR1 and CDR2 (germline): MNHEY, SVGAGI. As DNA, the CDR3 is TGTGCCAAGACCGGGAAGAACACTGAAGCTTTCTTT. This encodes CAKTGKNTEAFF.

This chain connects TRBV18 to TRBJ2-7; 11 bases are a match to TRBD1. The CDR3 has 15 amino acids. V was clipped by 4 bases and J by 5 bases; unmatched bases: 7. The germline CDR1 and CDR2 sequences are KGHSH and LQKENI. CDR3 residues: CASSLGQGAMNEQYF. In DNA, the CDR3 is TGTGCCAGCTCACTCGGACAGGGGGCGATGAACGAGCAGTACTTC.

The chain has TRBV30 and TRBJ1-6; 7 positions agree with TRBD1. The CDR3 totals 16 residues. Germline-derived CDR1 and CDR2 are GTSNPN and SVGIG (reference sequence). The V gene end was trimmed by 3 bases and the J gene end by 5 bases; junction bases not matched to a gene: 10. The CDR3, as DNA: TGTGCCTGGAGACCTCAGGGGGGTATCAATAATTCACCCCTCCACTTT. It translates to CAWRPQGGINNSPLHF.

This rearrangement joins TRBV19 to TRBJ2-7; D call uncertain. Germline CDR1 LNHDA, CDR2 SQIVND (reference sequence). V was trimmed by 1 base and J by 0 bases, leaving 7 bases between them. The CDR3 sequence is 14 residues long. This CDR3 is CASSIAQSSYEQYF. The CDR3 DNA reads TGTGCCAGTAGTATAGCGCAAAGCTCCTACGAGCAGTACTTC.

This clone was seen once. The V call is TRBV6-5, the J call TRBJ1-2; D not certain. Trimming stripped 2 bases from V and 4 bases from J, with 8 bases between. CDR1 and CDR2 from the germline V gene are MNHEY and SVGAGI. This CDR3 is 13 amino acids long. The DNA of the CDR3 is TGTGCCAGCAGTTACGAACCCGGCTATGGCTACACCTTC. Amino acids: CASSYEPGYGYTF.

J is TRBJ1-2 and V is TRBV5-1; 10 nucleotides line up with TRBD1. The CDR3 is 16 amino acids. Germline CDR1 and CDR2: SGHRS and YFSETQ. Trimming removed 5 bases from V and 6 bases from J; junction bases left unmatched: 13. CDR3 bases: TGCGCCAGCAGATTTGGGGACAGGGGAATATTGGATGGCTACACCTTC. Translated, it gives CASRFGDRGILDGYTF.

The rearrangement uses TRBV11-2 and TRBJ2-3, with D uncertain. V lost 2 bases and J lost 3, with 12 bases in between. The CDR3 is 15 residues long. Germline loops: CDR1 SGHAT, CDR2 FQNNGV. CDR3 in amino acids: CASSLSGPATDTQYF. CDR3 in DNA: TGTGCCAGCAGCTTATCCGGACCGGCGACAGATACGCAGTATTTT.

The chain couples TRBV14 to TRBJ1-3; D remains ambiguous. Trimming took off 3 bases at V and 5 bases at J, with 11 bases between the two ends. The CDR3 consists of 14 residues. In germline, CDR1 is SGHDN, CDR2 FVKESK. Written as DNA, the CDR3 is TGTGCCAGCAGCCATATCACCCGTAGAAACACCATATATTTT. Amino acid sequence: CASSHITRRNTIYF.

The chain links TRBV11-2 to TRBJ2-6, with TRBD1 matching 8 bases. The CDR3 covers 15 residues. Germline assignment: CDR1 SGHAT and CDR2 FQNNGV. V lost 4 bases, J lost 2 bases, and 1 base stayed unmatched. CDR3 loop: CASSSQGAGANVLTF. The CDR3 region has the DNA TGTGCCAGCAGCTCACAGGGGGCTGGGGCCAACGTCCTGACTTTC.

The chain is built from TRBV19 and TRBJ1-2, with 11 bases identical to TRBD1. Per the germline V gene, CDR1 is LNHDA and CDR2 is SQIVND (reference sequence). CDR3 length: 16 amino acids. V gave up 4 bases and J gave up 4 bases; unmatched junction bases: 8. The CDR3 sequence: CASSTGQGAMGYGYTF. The DNA for the CDR3 is TGTGCCAGTAGTACCGGACAGGGGGCGATGGGCTATGGCTACACCTTC.

In this sample, this clone turned up once. The V gene is TRBV29-1, the J gene TRBJ2-7; tentative D call: TRBD1 (6 bases). Trimming removed 2 bases from V and 0 bases from J, with 8 bases in between. CDR3 length: 13 amino acids. The germline V gene has CDR1 SQVTM and CDR2 ANQGSEA. CDR3 protein: CSVETGSSYEQYF. The CDR3 coding sequence is TGCAGCGTTGAAACAGGGAGCTCCTACGAGCAGTACTTC.